This TCR beta chain was found in a study of blood T cells in healthy people across ages (dated by TCRdb to between 2014 and 2016). About the full investigation: In model experiments, template switching captured roughly one uniquely barcoded TCR beta cDNA molecule for every two T cells. Two additional independent replicas of 1 million unique cDNA reads from the same blood draw were analyzed for two donors (one aged 18 to 29 and one aged 80 or older). Four age groups were formed from the donors: young (average approximately 15 years), middle-aged (approximately 42), aged (62) and long-lived (about 80). The study measured age-related changes in TCR beta repertoire diversity using deep sequencing normalized with unique cDNA molecular identifiers. To avoid experimental bias, donors of different ages were distributed randomly across sequencing lanes. Study-wide conclusions, independent of this receptor: Because donor CMV infection status was unknown, age-related changes in expanded clonotypes were potentially confounded. Total diversity estimates from one million sequenced T cells were considered lower bounds and underestimates. A strong correlation was found between observed TCR beta diversity and the percentage of naive T cells measured by flow cytometry. Bulk unsorted PBMC profiling prevented conclusive comparison of naive and antigen-experienced compartments. The long-lived group showed more naive CD4+ T cells, fewer expanded clones and increased TCR diversity than the aged group, suggesting age selection. Observed TCR beta diversity per million T cells fell roughly linearly with age, and a significant reduction was already apparent by age around 40.

In the case of this clonotype: No cognate antigen has been identified for it. Base qualities are not at hand, and no much larger clone is one base apart.

Donors were a few dozen systemically healthy Caucasian individuals from Russia aged roughly 6 to 95 years. Each donor gave approximately 9.4 milliliters of peripheral blood, drawn into EDTA-treated Vacutainer tubes. PBMCs were isolated by Ficoll-Paque density-gradient centrifugation, with at least 7 million obtained per sample. Total RNA, at least 6 micrograms per sample, was extracted from PBMCs with Trizol reagent. Naive CD45RAhigh/CD27high T cell percentages were measured by flow cytometry on a PBMC aliquot from every donor. Libraries came from 5' RACE. The run used an Illumina HiSeq 2500. A second PCR of about 7 to 12 cycles was run with a J-beta primer mix and a sample-barcoded 5' primer. A unique molecular identifier was introduced onto each TCR beta cDNA molecule by a template-switch 5' adaptor carrying 12 random nucleotides. At least 3 million CDR3-containing paired-end reads were obtained from each sample. All of the RNA was converted into first-strand cDNA using the Mint cDNA synthesis kit, with a TRBC-specific oligonucleotide serving as the primer. All cDNA was treated with uracil-DNA glycosylase and then went through a first 18-cycle PCR with the universal primers M1SS and BC2_uni_R. In the source study's methods: Normalization of each sample was performed by random selection of 1 million high-quality reads, each carrying a distinct molecular identifier. Reads sharing molecular identifiers were discarded rather than binned into consensus sequences. MiTCR, set to a Q25 quality threshold and the strictest error-elimination algorithm, was used for CDR3 identification, clonotype clustering and error correction. A nonparametric unseen species model with Euler transformation was used to estimate lower-bound total TCR beta diversity. In-frame beta chains were kept once TCRdb had trimmed the public reads at Q25 with fastp and called clones with MiXCR. Rows are combined by CDR3 protein, so each entry shows the most common genes and DNA. The authors' filters were not applied to this entry. Here the sample has hundreds of thousands of distinct CDR3 sequences; about 30% occur a single time. The top ten clonotypes cover more than 15% of the sample.

Relative to germline, V is missing 2 bases and J is missing 4 bases, with 9 bases of the junction outside any gene match. The CDR3 has 17 amino acids, counting the end cysteine and phenylalanine. Left in the record is the CDR3 DNA by itself, 51 bases read in frame from the first base. The germline V gene yields MNHEY for CDR1 and SVGAGI for CDR2. Recombination connected TRBV6-5 to TRBJ2-2, with 8 middle bases fitting TRBD1. The TCR comes from a woman older than 75 in good health. The sample consisted of blood. The sequenced DNA is TGTGCCAGCAGTTACCGCCAGGGGGCGGGTCGCACCGGGGAGCTGTTTTTT. This sequence encodes CASSYRQGAGRTGELFF.